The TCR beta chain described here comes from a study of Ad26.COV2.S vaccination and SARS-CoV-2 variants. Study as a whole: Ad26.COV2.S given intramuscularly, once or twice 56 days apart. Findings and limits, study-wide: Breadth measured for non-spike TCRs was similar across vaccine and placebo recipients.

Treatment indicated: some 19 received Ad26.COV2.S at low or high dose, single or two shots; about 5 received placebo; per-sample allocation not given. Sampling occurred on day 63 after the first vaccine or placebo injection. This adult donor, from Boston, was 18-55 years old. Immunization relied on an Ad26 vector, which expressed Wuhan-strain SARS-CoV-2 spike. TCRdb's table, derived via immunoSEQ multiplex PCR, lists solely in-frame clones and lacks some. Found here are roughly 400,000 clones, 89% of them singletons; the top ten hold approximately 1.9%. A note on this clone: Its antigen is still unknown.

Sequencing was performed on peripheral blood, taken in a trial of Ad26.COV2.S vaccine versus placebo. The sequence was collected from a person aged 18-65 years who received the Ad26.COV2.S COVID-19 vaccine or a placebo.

In DNA, the CDR3 is TGTGCCAGCAGCACTATGACAGGAAGCAATCAGCCCCAGCATTTT. This translates into CASSTMTGSNQPQHF. The rearrangement links TRBV6-2 or TRBV6-3 to TRBJ1-5, with a tentative D call TRBD1 (6 bases). CDR3 length: 15 residues. Germline lookup yields CDR1 MNHEY and CDR2 SVGEGT. Trimming pared 6 bases from V and 1 base from J, leaving 13 bases between.